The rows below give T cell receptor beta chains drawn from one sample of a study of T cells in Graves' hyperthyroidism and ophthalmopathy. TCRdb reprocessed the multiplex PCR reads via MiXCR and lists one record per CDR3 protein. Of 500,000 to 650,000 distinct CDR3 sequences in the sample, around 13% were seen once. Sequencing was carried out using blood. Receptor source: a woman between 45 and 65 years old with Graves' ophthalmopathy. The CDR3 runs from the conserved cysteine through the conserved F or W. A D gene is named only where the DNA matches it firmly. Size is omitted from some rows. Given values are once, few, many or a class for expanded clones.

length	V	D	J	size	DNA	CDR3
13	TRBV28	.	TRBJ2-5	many	TGTGCCAGCAGTTTTCGCGGGGTCGAGACCCAGTACTTC	CASSFRGVETQYF
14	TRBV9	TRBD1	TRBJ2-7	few	TGTGCCAGCAGCGTTACAGGGGATAACTACGAGCAGTACTTC	CASSVTGDNYEQYF
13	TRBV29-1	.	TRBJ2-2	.	TGCAGCGTCGCAGGACACCCCACCGGGGAGCTGTTTTTT	CSVAGHPTGELFF
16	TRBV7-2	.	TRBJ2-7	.	TGTGCCAGCAGCTGGAGGAGGGGGCCTTCAATGTACGAGCAGTACTTC	CASSWRRGPSMYEQYF
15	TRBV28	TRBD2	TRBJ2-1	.	TGTGCCAGCAGCAAGCAACTAGCGGGAGGCAATGAGCAGTTCTTC	CASSKQLAGGNEQFF
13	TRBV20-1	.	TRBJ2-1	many	TGCAGTGCTATTGGGCGGGATAACAATGAGCAGTTCTTC	CSAIGRDNNEQFF
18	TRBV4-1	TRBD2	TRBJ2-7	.	TGCGCCAGCAGCCAAGATTTGGCGCCTAGCGGGAGAGACTACGAGCAGTACTTC	CASSQDLAPSGRDYEQYF
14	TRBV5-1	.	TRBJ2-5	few	TGCGCCAGCAGCACGCTGGACAAGCAAGAGACCCAGTACTTC	CASSTLDKQETQYF
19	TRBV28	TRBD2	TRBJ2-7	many	TGTGCCAGCAGTTCACCCGGGACGGCTTCTAGCGGAGCCCCCTACGAGCAGTACTTC	CASSSPGTASSGAPYEQYF
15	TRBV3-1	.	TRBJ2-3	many	TGTGCCAGCAGCCAGGAGACTATCAGCACAGATACGCAGTATTTT	CASSQETISTDTQYF
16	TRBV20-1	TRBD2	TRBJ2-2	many	TGCAGTGCTAGAGAAGCGGGAGGGCCGGGCACCGGGGAGCTGTTTTTT	CSAREAGGPGTGELFF
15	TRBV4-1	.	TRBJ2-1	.	TGCGCCAGCAGCTCCCACTACAGGGCACCCAATGAGCAGTTCTTC	CASSSHYRAPNEQFF
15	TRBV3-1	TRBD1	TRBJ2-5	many	TGTGCCAGCAGCCAAGATGGGACAGGCAAAGAGACCCAGTACTTC	CASSQDGTGKETQYF
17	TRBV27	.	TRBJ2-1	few	TGTGCCAGCAGTGCACCAGGGTTTCAGCATCTCTCCAATGAGCAGTTCTTC	CASSAPGFQHLSNEQFF
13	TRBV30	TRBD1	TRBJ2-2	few	TGTGCCTGGAGTGTACAGGGGACCGGGGAGCTGTTTTTT	CAWSVQGTGELFF
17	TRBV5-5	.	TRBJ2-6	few	TGTGCCAGCACAGAAGCCGGGGTATTTGCTGGGGCCAACGTCCTGACTTTC	CASTEAGVFAGANVLTF
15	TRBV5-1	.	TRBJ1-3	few	TGCGCCAGCAGCTTGGACAGCCGCTCTGGAAACACCATATATTTT	CASSLDSRSGNTIYF
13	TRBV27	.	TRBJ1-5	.	TGTGCCAGCAGTTTCGGGTACAATCAGCCCCAGCATTTT	CASSFGYNQPQHF
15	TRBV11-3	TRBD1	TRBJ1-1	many	TGTGCCATCGAAGACAGGGGACTGGTGGGCACTGAAGCTTTCTTT	CAIEDRGLVGTEAFF
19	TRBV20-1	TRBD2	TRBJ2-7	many	TGCAGTGCTAGACCCATTAAGGCGGGAGACCAACTAAGCTCCTACGAGCAGTACTTC	CSARPIKAGDQLSSYEQYF
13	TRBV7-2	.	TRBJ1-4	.	TGTGCCAGCAGCCAAGTGTCCGGGGAAAAACTGTTTTTT	CASSQVSGEKLFF
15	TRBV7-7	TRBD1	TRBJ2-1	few	TGTGCTAGCAGCCAGGGGACAGGGGGTCTCGGTGAGCAGTTCTTC	CASSQGTGGLGEQFF
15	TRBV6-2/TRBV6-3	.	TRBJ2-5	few	TGTGCCAGCAGGGAGACTGGGGCGGGACAAGAGACCCAGTACTTC	CASRETGAGQETQYF
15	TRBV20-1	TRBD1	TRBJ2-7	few	TGCAGTGCTAGCGGACAGGGGGCCTTTTCCTACGAGCAGTACTTC	CSASGQGAFSYEQYF
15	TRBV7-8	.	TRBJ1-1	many	TGTGCCAGCAGCTCACAAGGACAGTCCCGAATCGGGGCTTTCTTT	CASSSQGQSRIGAFF
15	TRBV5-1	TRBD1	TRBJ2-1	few	TGCGCCAGCAGCTTGGTCAGGGGGCTATACAATGAGCAGTTCTTC	CASSLVRGLYNEQFF
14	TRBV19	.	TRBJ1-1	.	TGTGCCAGTATCCCACAGGGAAGTCTCACTGAAGCTTTCTTT	CASIPQGSLTEAFF